The rows below give T cell receptor beta chains drawn from one sample of a study of CXCR3-negative and CXCR3-positive naive CD8 T cells. Each CDR3 protein gets one entry in TCRdb, which reprocessed the 5' RACE reads and gives no DNA. Its clone listing holds over 70,000 distinct CDR3 sequences. Sequences were obtained from naive CXCR3+ CD8+ T cells from blood. All receptors derive from a human donor in good health. Some clones in this sample may be carry-over from other donors' samples. The CDR3 runs from the conserved cysteine through the conserved F or W.

J	V	CDR3
TRBJ1-1	TRBV6-6	CASSYSDLGSHTEAFF
TRBJ1-1	TRBV29-1	CSVNGYTNVDSTEREAFF
TRBJ2-2	TRBV10-3	CAISRGLAGTGELFF
TRBJ2-1	TRBV29-1	CSVESGLHNEQFF
TRBJ2-7	TRBV29-1	CSVEDDRQADYEQYF
TRBJ1-1	TRBV20-1	CSARVPDRGNTEAFF
TRBJ2-1	TRBV27	CASSFRDYNEQFF
TRBJ2-1	TRBV29-1	CSASGGNYNEQFF
TRBJ2-5	TRBV6-5	CASSQLVGGLETQYF
TRBJ1-3	TRBV4-1	CASSQVGTENTIYF
TRBJ2-5	TRBV12-3/TRBV12-4	CASSVAGVQETQYF
TRBJ2-7	TRBV20-1	CSAKLAGYEQYF
TRBJ2-5	TRBV6-5	CASSYSTSRSRETQYF
TRBJ2-1	TRBV6-5	CASGRGDYNEQFF
TRBJ1-1	TRBV7-8	CASRGLLNTEAFF
TRBJ2-3	TRBV24-1	CATSDRDSDGYTQYF
TRBJ2-1	TRBV13	CASSLGHIGENEQFF
TRBJ1-1	TRBV13	CASSLGGYEDTEAFF
TRBJ1-2	TRBV25-1	CASSEFFLGQAFNYGYTF
TRBJ2-1	TRBV10-3	CAISDPGTGINEQFF
TRBJ2-7	TRBV5-1	CASSPETSGAYEQYF
TRBJ2-7	TRBV5-1	CASSMGTDYEQYF
TRBJ2-7	TRBV5-4	CASSFGAGSYEQYF
TRBJ2-4	TRBV7-9	CASSSSLLAKNIQYF
TRBJ2-2	TRBV9	CASRNSGNGELFF
TRBJ1-1	TRBV6-5	CASHIGNTEAFF
TRBJ2-2	TRBV4-3	CASSQMGQDTGELFF
TRBJ2-3	TRBV14	CASSQVQAQFPTTDTQYF
TRBJ2-7	TRBV19	CASKVDFGLSYEQYF
TRBJ2-7	TRBV20-1	CSARVEAGAHYEQYF
TRBJ2-5	TRBV5-1	CASSLEAFQETQYF
TRBJ2-7	TRBV15	CATSRDSNTGTGVLEQYF
TRBJ2-1	TRBV25-1	CASKGRAGWDEQFF
TRBJ1-1	TRBV7-2	CASSLITSNTEAFF
TRBJ1-2	TRBV6-6	CASSYSIEGDGYTF
TRBJ2-3	TRBV5-1	CASSSHYGDTQYF
TRBJ1-1	TRBV14	CASSQVDRGGTEAFF
TRBJ2-1	TRBV12-3/TRBV12-4	CASTWTSSYNEQFF
TRBJ1-1	TRBV7-9	CASSDRDQNTEAFF
TRBJ2-7	TRBV3-1	CASSTWTGDNEQYF
TRBJ2-7	TRBV7-9	CASSPRTGQTYYEQYF
TRBJ2-7	TRBV5-1	CASSLNNRDRAREQYF
TRBJ1-4	TRBV5-8	CASSLSRLLFF
TRBJ2-1	TRBV5-1	CASSLILGEQFF
TRBJ1-5	TRBV7-6	CASSSDRTGNQPQHF
TRBJ2-3	TRBV15	CATSRVGISDTQYF
TRBJ2-7	TRBV7-8	CASIFEGTVFHEQYF
TRBJ2-1	TRBV4-1	CASSQADEQFF
TRBJ2-7	TRBV25-1	CASSEYFSDGYEQYF
TRBJ1-4	TRBV7-6	CASSEDRTNEKLFF
TRBJ2-3	TRBV5-5	CASSTRPSGTDTQYF
TRBJ2-3	TRBV2	CASRLGGTDMQYF